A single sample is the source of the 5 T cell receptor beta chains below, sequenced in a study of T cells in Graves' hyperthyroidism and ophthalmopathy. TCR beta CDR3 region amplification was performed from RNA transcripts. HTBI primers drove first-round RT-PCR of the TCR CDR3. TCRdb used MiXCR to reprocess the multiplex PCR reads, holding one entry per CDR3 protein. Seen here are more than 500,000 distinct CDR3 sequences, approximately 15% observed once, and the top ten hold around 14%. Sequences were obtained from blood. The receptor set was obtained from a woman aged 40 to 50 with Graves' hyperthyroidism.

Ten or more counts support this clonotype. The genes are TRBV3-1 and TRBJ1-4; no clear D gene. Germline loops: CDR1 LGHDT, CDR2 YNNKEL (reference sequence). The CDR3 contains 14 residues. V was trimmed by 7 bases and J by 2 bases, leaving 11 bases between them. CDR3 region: CASTPSGTNEKLFF. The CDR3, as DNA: TGTGCCAGCACCCCGAGCGGTACTAATGAAAAACTGTTTTTT. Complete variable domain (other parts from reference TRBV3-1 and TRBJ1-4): DTAVSQTPKYLVTQMGNDKSIKCEQNLGHDTMYWYKQDSKKFLKIMFSYNNKELIINETVPNRFSPKSPDKAHLNLHINSLELGDSAVYFCASTPSGTNEKLFFGSGTQLSVL.

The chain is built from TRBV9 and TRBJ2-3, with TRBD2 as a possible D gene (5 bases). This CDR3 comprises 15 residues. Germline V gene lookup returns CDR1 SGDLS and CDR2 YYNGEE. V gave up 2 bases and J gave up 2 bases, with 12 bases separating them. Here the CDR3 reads CASSVSGYNTDTQYF. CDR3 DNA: TGTGCCAGCAGCGTGAGCGGCTATAACACAGATACGCAGTATTTT. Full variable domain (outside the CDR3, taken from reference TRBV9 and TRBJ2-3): DSGVTQTPKHLITATGQRVTLRCSPRSGDLSVYWYQQSLDQGLQFLIQYYNGEERAKGNILERFSAQQFPDLHSELNLSSLELGDSALYFCASSVSGYNTDTQYFGPGTRLTVL.

CDR3 amino acids: CASSSLGENEELFF. The CDR3 bases are TGTGCCAGCAGCTCCTTAGGAGAAAATGAGGAACTGTTTTTT. The V call is TRBV5-6, the J call TRBJ1-4; D ambiguous. The CDR3 covers 14 residues. Germline assignment: CDR1 SGHDT and CDR2 YYEEEE. V dropped 3 bases and J dropped 12 bases, with 18 bases sitting between them. Filled out from reference TRBV5-6 and TRBJ1-4, the complete variable domain reads DAGVTQSPTHLIKTRGQQVTLRCSPKSGHDTVSWYQQALGQGPQFIFQYYEEEERQRGNFPDRFSGHQFPNYSSELNVNALLLGDSALYLCASSSLGENEELFFGSGTQLSVL.

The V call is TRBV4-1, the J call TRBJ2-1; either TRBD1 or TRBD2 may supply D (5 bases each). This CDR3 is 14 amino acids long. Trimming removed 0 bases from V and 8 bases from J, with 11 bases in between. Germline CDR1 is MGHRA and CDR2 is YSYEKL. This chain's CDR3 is CASSQDRGNHEQFF. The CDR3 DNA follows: TGCGCCAGCAGCCAAGATCGGGGCAACCATGAGCAGTTCTTC.

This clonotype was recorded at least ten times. The chain's CDR3 is CASSLWAGGRAAYEQYF. As DNA, the CDR3 is TGTGCCAGCAGCTTGTGGGCAGGCGGGAGAGCGGCCTACGAGCAGTACTTC. The J gene is TRBJ2-7, the V gene TRBV5-6; 7 bases are a match to TRBD2. Germline V gene lookup returns CDR1 SGHDT and CDR2 YYEEEE. With V trimmed by 1 base and J by 2 bases, 12 bases remained unmatched. The CDR3 contains 17 residues.